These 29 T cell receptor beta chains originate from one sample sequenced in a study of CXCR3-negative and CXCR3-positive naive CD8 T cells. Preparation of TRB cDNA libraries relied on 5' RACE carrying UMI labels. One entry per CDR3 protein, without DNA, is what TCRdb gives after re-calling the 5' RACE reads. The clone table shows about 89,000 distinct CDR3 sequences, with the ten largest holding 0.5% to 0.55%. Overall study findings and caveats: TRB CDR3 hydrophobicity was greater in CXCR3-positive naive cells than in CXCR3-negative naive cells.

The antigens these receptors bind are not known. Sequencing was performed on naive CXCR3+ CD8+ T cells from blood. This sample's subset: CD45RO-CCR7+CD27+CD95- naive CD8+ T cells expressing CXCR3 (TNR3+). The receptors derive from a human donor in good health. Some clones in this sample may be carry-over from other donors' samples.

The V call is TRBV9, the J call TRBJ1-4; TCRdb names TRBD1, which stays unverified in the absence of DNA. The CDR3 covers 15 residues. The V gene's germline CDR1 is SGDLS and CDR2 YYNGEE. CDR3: CASSVGTATGEKLFF.

CDR3 amino acids: CASSLGGRADEAFF. The chain joins TRBV28 to TRBJ1-1. CDR3 length: 14 residues. CDR1 and CDR2 (germline): MDHEN, SYDVKM. Complete variable domain (other parts from reference TRBV28 and TRBJ1-1): DVKVTQSSRYLVKRTGEKVFLECVQDMDHENMFWYRQDPGLGLRLIYFSYDVKMKEKGDIPEGYSVSREKKERFSLILESASTNQTSMYLCASSLGGRADEAFFGQGTRLTVV.

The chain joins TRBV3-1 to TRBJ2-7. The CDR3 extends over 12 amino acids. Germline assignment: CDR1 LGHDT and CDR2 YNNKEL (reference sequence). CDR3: CASGEVPYEQYF.

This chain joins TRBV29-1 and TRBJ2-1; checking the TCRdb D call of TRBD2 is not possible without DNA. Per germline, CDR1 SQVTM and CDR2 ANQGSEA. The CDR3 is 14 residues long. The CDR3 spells CSVSRAETYNEQFF.

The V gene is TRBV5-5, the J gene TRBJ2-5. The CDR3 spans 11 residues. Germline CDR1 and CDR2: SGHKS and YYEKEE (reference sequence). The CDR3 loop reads CASSLEKTQYF.

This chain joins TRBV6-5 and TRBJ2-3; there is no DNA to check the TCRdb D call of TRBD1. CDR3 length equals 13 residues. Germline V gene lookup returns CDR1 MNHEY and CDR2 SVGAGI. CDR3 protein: CASSPYPTDTQYF.

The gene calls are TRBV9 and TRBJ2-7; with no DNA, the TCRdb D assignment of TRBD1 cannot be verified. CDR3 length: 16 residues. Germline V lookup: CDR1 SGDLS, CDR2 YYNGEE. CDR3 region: CASSSQIDRPTYEQYF.

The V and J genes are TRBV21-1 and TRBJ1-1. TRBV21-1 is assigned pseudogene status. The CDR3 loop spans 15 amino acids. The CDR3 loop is CASSKDRRTRSEAFF.

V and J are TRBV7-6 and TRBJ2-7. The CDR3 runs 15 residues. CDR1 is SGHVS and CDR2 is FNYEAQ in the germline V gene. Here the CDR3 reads CASSYLDRGPYEQYF. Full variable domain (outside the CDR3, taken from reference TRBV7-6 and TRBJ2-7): GAGVSQSPRYKVTKRGQDVALRCDPISGHVSLYWYRQALGQGPEFLTYFNYEAQQDKSGLPNDRFSAERPEGSISTLTIQRTEQRDSAMYRCASSYLDRGPYEQYFGPGTRLTVT.

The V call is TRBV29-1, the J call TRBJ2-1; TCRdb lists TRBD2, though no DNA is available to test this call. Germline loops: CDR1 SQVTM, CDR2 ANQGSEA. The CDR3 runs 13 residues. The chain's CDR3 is CSVSAGGPGEQFF.

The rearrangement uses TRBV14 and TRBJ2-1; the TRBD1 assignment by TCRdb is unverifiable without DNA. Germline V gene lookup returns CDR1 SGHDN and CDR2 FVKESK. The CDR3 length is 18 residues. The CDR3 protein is CASSQDRRTGGPYNEQFF.

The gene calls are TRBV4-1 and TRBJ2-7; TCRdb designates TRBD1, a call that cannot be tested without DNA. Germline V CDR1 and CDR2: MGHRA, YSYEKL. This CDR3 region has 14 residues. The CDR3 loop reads CASSQARGGYEQYF.

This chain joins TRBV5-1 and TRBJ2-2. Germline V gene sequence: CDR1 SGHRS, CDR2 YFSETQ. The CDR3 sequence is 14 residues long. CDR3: CASSPSDILGELFF.

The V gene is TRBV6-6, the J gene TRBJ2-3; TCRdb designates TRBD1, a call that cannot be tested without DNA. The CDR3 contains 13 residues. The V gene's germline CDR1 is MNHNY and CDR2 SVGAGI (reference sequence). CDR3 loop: CASSPEGGISQYF.

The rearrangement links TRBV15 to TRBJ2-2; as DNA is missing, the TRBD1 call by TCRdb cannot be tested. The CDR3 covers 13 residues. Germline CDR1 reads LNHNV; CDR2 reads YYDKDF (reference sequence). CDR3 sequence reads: CATSRPGTGELFF.

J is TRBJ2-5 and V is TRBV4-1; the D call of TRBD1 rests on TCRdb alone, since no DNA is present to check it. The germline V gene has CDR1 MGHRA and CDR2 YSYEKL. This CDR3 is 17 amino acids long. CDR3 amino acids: CASSQVGQGSPSETQYF.

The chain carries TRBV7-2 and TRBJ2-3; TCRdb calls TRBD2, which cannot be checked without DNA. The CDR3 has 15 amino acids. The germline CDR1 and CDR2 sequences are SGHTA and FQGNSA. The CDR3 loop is CASSLRGRQIDTQYF.

The CDR3 is CASTPRVVGGRAF. The V gene is TRBV28, the J gene TRBJ2-1; as DNA is missing, the TRBD2 call by TCRdb cannot be tested. The CDR3 runs to 13 residues. Germline CDR1 reads MDHEN; CDR2 reads SYDVKM.

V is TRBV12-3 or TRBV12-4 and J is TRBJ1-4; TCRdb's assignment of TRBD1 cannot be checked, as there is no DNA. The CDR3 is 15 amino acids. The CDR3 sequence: CASSFQGQTNEKLFF.

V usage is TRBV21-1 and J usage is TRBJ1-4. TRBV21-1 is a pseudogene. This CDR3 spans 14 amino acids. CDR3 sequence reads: CASSKVYGNEKLFF.

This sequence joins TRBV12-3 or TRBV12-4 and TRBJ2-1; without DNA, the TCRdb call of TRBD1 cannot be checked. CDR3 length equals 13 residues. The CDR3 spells CASSPVDRNEQFF.

The CDR3 region is CASSPTLGASYEQYF. The chain has TRBV9 and TRBJ2-7; TCRdb proposes TRBD1, but this gene call is untestable without DNA. From germline, CDR1 is SGDLS and CDR2 YYNGEE. This CDR3 comprises 15 residues.

CDR3 residues: CASSPLETGTGELFF. The chain is built from TRBV18 and TRBJ2-2. Germline V lookup: CDR1 KGHSH, CDR2 LQKENI. The CDR3 is 15 residues long.

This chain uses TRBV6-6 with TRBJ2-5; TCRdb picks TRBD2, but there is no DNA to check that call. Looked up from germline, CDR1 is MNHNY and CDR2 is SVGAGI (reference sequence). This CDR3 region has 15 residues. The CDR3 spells CASTRGTIPDETQYF.

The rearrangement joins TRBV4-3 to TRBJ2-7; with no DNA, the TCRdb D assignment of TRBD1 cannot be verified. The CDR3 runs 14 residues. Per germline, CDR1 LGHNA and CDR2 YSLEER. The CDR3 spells CASNQDYEGGEQYF.

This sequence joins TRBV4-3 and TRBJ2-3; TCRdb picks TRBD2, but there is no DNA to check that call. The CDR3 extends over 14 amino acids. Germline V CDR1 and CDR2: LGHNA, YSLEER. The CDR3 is CASSQGGEADTQYF.

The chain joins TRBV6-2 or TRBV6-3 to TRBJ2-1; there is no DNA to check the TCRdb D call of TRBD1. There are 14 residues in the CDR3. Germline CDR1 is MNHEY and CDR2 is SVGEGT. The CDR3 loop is CASSRGQDPQDPFF.

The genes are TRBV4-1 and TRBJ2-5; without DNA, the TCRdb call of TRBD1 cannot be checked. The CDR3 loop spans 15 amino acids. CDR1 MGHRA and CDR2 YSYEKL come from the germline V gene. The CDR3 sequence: CASSHQDSGEETQYF.

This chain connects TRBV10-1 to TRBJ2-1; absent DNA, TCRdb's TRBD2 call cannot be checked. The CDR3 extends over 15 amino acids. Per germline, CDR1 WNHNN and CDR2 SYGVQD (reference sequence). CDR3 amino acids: CASSGLAGPINEQFF.